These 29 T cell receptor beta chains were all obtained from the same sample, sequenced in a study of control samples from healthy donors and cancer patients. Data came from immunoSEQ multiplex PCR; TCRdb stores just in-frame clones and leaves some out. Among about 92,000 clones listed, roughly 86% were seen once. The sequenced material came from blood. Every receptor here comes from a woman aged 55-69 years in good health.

The CDR3 nucleotides are TGTGCCAGCAGTCCAGCGGATAGCAATCAGCCCCAGCATTTT. It is translated as CASSPADSNQPQHF. This chain joins TRBV28 and TRBJ1-5; D ambiguous. The germline V gene encodes CDR1 MDHEN and CDR2 SYDVKM. Between the trimmed V and J ends, which lost 5 bases and 0 bases, there was a span of 8 bases. This CDR3 spans 14 amino acids.

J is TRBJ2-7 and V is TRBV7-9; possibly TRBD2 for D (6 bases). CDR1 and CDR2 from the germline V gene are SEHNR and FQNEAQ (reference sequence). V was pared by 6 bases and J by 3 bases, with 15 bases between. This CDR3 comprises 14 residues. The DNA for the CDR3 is TGTGCCAGCAGTCTGGAGGGGTCTAACTACGAGCAGTACTTC. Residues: CASSLEGSNYEQYF. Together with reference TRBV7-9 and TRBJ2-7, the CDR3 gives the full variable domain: DTGVSQNPRHKITKRGQNVTFRCDPISEHNRLYWYRQTLGQGPEFLTYFQNEAQLEKSRLLSDRFSAERPKGSFSTLEIQRTEQGDSAMYLCASSLEGSNYEQYFGPGTRLTVT.

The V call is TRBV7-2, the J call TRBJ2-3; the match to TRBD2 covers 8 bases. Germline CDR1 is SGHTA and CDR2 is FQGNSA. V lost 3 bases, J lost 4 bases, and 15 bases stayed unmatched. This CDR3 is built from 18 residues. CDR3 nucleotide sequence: TGTGCCAGCAGCTTTGTTTTAAGTACTAGCGGTAATCCAGATACGCAGTATTTT. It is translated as CASSFVLSTSGNPDTQYF.

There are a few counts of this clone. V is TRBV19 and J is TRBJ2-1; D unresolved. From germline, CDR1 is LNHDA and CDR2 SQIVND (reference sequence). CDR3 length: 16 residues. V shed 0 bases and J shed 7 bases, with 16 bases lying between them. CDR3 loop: CASSIDSFGVRNEQFF. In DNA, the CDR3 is TGTGCCAGTAGTATAGATTCGTTTGGAGTGAGGAATGAGCAGTTCTTC.

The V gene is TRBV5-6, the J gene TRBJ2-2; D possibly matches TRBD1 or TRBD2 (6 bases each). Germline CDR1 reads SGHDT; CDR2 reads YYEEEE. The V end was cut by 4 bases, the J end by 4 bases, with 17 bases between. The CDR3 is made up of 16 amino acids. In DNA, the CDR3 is TGTGCCAGCAGCCCTACCGGGGGCTGGCGCACCGGGGAGCTGTTTTTT. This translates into CASSPTGGWRTGELFF.

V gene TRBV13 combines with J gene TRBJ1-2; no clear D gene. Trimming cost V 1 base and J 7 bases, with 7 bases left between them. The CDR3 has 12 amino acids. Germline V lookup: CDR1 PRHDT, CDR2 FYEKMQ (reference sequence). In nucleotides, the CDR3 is TGTGCCAGCAGCTTAGTGGGAAGTGGCTACACCTTC. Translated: CASSLVGSGYTF.

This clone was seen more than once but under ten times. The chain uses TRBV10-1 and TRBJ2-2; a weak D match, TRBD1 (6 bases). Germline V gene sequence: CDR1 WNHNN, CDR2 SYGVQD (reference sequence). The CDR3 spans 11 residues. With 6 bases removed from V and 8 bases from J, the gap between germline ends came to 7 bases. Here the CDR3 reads CASRGTGELFF. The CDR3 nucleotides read TGCGCCAGCAGGGGGACAGGGGAGCTGTTTTTT.

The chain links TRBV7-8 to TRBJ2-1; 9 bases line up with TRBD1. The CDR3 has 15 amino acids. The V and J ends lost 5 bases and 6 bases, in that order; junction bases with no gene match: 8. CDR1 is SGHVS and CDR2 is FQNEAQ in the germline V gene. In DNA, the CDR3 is TGTGCCAGCAGCCCCTGGACAGGGGAAAGCAATGAGCAGTTCTTC. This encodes CASSPWTGESNEQFF.

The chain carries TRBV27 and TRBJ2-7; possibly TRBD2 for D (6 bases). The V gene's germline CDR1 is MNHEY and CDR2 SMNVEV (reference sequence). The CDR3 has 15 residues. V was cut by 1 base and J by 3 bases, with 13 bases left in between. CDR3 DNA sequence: TGTGCCAGCAGTTTATTCAGCGGGCCCTACTACGAGCAGTACTTC. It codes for CASSLFSGPYYEQYF.

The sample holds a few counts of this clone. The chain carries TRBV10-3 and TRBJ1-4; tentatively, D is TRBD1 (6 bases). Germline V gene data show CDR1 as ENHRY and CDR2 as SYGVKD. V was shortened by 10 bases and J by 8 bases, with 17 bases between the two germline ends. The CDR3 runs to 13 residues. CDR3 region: CATRDKNLEKLFF. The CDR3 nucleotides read TGTGCCACCAGGGACAAGAATTTAGAAAAACTGTTTTTT.

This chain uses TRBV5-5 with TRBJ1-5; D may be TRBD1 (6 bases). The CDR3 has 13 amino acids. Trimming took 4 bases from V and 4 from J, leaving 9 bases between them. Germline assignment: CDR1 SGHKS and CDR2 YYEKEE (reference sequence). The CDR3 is CASSPTGNQPQHF. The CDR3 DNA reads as TGTGCCAGCAGCCCGACAGGTAATCAGCCCCAGCATTTT.

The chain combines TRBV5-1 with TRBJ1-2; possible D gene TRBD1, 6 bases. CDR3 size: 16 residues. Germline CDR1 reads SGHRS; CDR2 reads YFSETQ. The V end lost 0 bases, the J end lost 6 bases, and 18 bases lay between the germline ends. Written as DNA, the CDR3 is TGCGCCAGCAGCTTGGCCCTGAGACAGGTCCCCGATGGCTACACCTTC. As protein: CASSLALRQVPDGYTF.

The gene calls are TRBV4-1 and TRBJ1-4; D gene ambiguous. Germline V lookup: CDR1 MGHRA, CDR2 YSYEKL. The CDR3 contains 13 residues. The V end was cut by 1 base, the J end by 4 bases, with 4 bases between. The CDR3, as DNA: TGCGCCAGCAGCCAAGCGGGTAATGAAAAACTGTTTTTT. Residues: CASSQAGNEKLFF.

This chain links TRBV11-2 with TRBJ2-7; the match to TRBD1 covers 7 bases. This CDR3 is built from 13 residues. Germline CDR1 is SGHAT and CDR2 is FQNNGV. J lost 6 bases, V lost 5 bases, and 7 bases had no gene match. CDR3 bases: TGTGCCAGCAGCACCTATAGGGACAGCGAGCAGTACTTC. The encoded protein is CASSTYRDSEQYF.

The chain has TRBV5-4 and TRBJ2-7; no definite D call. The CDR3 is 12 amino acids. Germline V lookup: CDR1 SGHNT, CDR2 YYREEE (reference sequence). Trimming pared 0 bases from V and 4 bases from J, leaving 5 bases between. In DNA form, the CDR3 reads TGTGCCAGCAGCTTGGATAGGTACGAGCAGTACTTC. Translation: CASSLDRYEQYF. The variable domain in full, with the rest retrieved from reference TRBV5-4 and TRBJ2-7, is ETGVTQSPTHLIKTRGQQVTLRCSSQSGHNTVSWYQQALGQGPQFIFQYYREEENGRGNFPPRFSGLQFPNYSSELNVNALELDDSALYLCASSLDRYEQYFGPGTRLTVT.

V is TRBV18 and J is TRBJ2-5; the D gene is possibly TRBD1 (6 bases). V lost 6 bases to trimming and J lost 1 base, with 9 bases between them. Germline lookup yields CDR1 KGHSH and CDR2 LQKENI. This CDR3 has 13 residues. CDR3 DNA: TGTGCCAGCTCGCACAGGGTCCAAGAGACCCAGTACTTC. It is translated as CASSHRVQETQYF.

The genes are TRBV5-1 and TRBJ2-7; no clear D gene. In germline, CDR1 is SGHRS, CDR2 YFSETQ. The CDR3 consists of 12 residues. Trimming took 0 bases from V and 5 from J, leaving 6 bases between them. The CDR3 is CASSLGKNEQYF. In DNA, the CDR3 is TGCGCCAGCAGCTTGGGGAAAAACGAGCAGTACTTC.

The CDR3 region is CASGVGIKETQYF. The CDR3 DNA follows: TGTGCCAGCGGGGTGGGAATCAAAGAGACCCAGTACTTC. This chain connects TRBV2 to TRBJ2-5, with no clear D. The germline gives CDR1 SNHLY, CDR2 FYNNEI. V dropped 8 bases and J dropped 3 bases, with 13 bases sitting between them. The CDR3 covers 13 residues.

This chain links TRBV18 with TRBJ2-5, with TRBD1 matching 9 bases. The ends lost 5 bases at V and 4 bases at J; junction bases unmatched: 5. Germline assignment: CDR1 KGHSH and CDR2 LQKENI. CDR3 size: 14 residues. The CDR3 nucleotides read TGTGCCAGCTCAACCGGGACAGGGAGAGAGACCCAGTACTTC. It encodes CASSTGTGRETQYF.

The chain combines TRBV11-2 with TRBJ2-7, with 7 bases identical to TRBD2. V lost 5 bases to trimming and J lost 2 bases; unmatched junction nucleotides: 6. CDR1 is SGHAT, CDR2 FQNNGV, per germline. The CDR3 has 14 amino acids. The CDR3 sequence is CASSLGGSTYEQYF. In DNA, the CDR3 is TGTGCCAGCAGCCTCGGGGGGTCGACCTACGAGCAGTACTTC.

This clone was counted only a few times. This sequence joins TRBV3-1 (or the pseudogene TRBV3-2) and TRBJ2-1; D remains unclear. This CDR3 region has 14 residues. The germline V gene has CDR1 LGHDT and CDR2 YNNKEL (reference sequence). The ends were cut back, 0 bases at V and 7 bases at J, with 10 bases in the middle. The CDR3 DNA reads TGTGCCAGCAGCCAAGACGGGCCCCGGAATGAGCAGTTCTTC. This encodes CASSQDGPRNEQFF.

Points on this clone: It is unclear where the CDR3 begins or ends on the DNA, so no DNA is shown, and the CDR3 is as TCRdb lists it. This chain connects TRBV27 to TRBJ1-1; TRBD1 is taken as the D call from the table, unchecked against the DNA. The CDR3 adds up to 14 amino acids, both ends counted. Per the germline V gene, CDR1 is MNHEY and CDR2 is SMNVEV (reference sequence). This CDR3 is CASSSSDRPVGAFF.

CDR3: CASRGSSLYEQYF. DNA for the CDR3: TGTGCCAGCAGGGGGAGCAGTCTCTACGAGCAGTACTTC. The chain couples TRBV6-5 to TRBJ2-7; D perhaps matches TRBD2 (5 bases). The V and J ends lost 6 bases and 3 bases respectively, with 12 bases between them. This CDR3 contains 13 residues. Germline assignment: CDR1 MNHEY and CDR2 SVGAGI.

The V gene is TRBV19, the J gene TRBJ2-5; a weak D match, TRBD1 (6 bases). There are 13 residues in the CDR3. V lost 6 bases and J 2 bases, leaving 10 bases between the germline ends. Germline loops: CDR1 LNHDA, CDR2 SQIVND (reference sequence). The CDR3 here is CASSNDRQETQYF. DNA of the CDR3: TGTGCCAGTAGCAACGACAGGCAAGAGACCCAGTACTTC.

CDR3 nucleotide sequence: TGTGCTAGTGGTTTGTTTCCCCGTCTCCCCCACACCCTTAGCACAGATACGCAGTATTTT. Amino acid sequence: CASGLFPRLPHTLSTDTQYF. The rearrangement joins TRBV12-5 to TRBJ2-3; no clear D gene. Trimming removed 2 bases from V and 0 bases from J, with 24 bases in between. CDR1 is LGHNT and CDR2 is FRNRAP in the germline V gene. There are 20 residues in the CDR3. Full variable domain (missing parts from reference TRBV12-5 and TRBJ2-3): DARVTQTPRHKVTEMGQEVTMRCQPILGHNTVFWYRQTMMQGLELLAYFRNRAPLDDSGMPKDRFSAEMPDATLATLKIQPSEPRDSAVYFCASGLFPRLPHTLSTDTQYFGPGTRLTVL.

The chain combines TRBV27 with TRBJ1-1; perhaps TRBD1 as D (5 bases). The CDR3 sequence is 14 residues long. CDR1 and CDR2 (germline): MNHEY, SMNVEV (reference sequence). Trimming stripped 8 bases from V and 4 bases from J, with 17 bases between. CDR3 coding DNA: TGTGCCAGCGCCGAGACGGGGGTGGGCACTGAAGCTTTCTTT. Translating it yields CASAETGVGTEAFF.

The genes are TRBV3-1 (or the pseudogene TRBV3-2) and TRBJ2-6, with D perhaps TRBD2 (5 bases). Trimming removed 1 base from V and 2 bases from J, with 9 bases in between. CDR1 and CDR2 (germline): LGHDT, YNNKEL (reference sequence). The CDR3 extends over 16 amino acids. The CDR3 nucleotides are TGTGCCAGCAGCCAAGCGGGATGGGCTGGGGCCAACGTCCTGACTTTC. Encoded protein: CASSQAGWAGANVLTF.

Here the CDR3 DNA reads TGTGCCAGCAGCTTAATAGGGGGCAAAAATCAGCCCCAGCATTTT. Its translation is CASSLIGGKNQPQHF. The V gene is TRBV7-2, the J gene TRBJ1-5; the match to TRBD1 covers 7 bases. Trimming cost V 2 bases and J 4 bases; bases outside gene matches: 5. The germline V gene has CDR1 SGHTA and CDR2 FQGNSA. The CDR3 is 15 residues long. The variable domain in full, completed from reference TRBV7-2 and TRBJ1-5, reads GAGVSQSPSNKVTEKGKDVELRCDPISGHTALYWYRQSLGQGLEFLIYFQGNSAPDKSGLPSDRFSAERTGGSVSTLTIQRTQQEDSAVYLCASSLIGGKNQPQHFGDGTRLSIL.

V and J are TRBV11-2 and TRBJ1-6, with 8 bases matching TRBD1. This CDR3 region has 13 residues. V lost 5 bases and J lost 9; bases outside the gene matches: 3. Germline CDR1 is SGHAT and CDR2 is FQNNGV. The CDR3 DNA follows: TGTGCCAGCAGCCTGACAGGGGCTTCACCCCTCCACTTT. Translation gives CASSLTGASPLHF.